The present TCR beta chain was sequenced within a study of sequential checkpoint blockade in melanoma. Study summary: First-line arms were nivolumab then ipilimumab, or the reverse, randomized 1:1. Whole-study results and caveats: In arm A, pretreatment tumor clonality was associated with response.

TCRdb keeps only in-frame clones here, not all; method: immunoSEQ multiplex PCR. The table shows fewer than 9,500 clones, with more than 20% occurring only once. CDR1 and CDR2 (germline): SGHNT, YENEEA. CDR3 size: 17 residues. Trimming took off 6 bases at V and 5 bases at J, with 25 bases between the two ends. Treatment specified: randomized to nivolumab then ipilimumab (arm A) or the reverse (arm B). This clone was seen ten or more times. Its target is not known. This clonotype was obtained from a human donor with melanoma. The chain combines TRBV11-3 with TRBJ1-1, with a possible D match to TRBD1 (5 bases). Sequences were derived from tumor tissue (inferred from file names), sampled from a patient given nivolumab and ipilimumab in sequence. The CDR3 is CASRDLINQGRDTEAFF. For the CDR3, the DNA is TGTGCCAGCAGGGACCTTATTAACCAGGGAAGGGATACTGAAGCTTTCTTT. Full variable domain (rest looked up from reference TRBV11-3 and TRBJ1-1): EAGVVQSPRYKIIEKKQPVAFWCNPISGHNTLYWYLQNLGQGPELLIRYENEEAVDDSQLPKDRFSAERLKGVDSTLKIQPAELGDSAVYLCASRDLINQGRDTEAFFGQGTRLTVV.